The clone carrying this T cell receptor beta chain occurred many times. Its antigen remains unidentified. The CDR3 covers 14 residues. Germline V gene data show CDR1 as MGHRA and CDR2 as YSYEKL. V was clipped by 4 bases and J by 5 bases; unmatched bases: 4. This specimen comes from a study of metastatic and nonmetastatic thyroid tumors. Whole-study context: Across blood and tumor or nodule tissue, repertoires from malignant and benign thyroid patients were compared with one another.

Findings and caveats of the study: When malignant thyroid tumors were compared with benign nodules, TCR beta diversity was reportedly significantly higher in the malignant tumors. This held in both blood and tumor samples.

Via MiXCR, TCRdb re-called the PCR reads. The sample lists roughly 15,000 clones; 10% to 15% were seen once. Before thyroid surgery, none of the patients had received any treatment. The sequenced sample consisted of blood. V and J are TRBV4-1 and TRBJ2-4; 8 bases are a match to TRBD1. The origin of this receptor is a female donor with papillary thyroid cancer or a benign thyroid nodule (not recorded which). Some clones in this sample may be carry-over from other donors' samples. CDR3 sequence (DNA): TGCGCCAGCAGCCCGGACAGGGTGGAAAACATTCAGTACTTC. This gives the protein CASSPDRVENIQYF.